This T cell receptor beta chain came from a study of T cell repertoires in cytomegalovirus infection. TCRdb used MiXCR to reprocess the reads, holding one entry per CDR3 protein. The sample yields some 280,000 distinct CDR3 sequences, roughly 13% seen once. Germline lookup yields CDR1 DFQATT and CDR2 SNEGSKA (reference sequence). The CDR3 is 15 residues long. The J segment lost 0 bases and the V segment lost 6 bases, leaving 4 bases of the junction unmatched. This clonotype was seen repeatedly, ten times or more. The sequence derives from a human donor in good health (CMV status not recorded). Some clones in this sample may be carry-over from other donors' samples. This sequence joins TRBV20-1 and TRBJ2-1; 11 bases fit TRBD2. Material: PBMCs. Here the CDR3 reads CSAGTSGSSYNEQFF. The CDR3 DNA reads as TGCAGTGCCGGGACTAGCGGAAGCTCCTACAATGAGCAGTTCTTC.